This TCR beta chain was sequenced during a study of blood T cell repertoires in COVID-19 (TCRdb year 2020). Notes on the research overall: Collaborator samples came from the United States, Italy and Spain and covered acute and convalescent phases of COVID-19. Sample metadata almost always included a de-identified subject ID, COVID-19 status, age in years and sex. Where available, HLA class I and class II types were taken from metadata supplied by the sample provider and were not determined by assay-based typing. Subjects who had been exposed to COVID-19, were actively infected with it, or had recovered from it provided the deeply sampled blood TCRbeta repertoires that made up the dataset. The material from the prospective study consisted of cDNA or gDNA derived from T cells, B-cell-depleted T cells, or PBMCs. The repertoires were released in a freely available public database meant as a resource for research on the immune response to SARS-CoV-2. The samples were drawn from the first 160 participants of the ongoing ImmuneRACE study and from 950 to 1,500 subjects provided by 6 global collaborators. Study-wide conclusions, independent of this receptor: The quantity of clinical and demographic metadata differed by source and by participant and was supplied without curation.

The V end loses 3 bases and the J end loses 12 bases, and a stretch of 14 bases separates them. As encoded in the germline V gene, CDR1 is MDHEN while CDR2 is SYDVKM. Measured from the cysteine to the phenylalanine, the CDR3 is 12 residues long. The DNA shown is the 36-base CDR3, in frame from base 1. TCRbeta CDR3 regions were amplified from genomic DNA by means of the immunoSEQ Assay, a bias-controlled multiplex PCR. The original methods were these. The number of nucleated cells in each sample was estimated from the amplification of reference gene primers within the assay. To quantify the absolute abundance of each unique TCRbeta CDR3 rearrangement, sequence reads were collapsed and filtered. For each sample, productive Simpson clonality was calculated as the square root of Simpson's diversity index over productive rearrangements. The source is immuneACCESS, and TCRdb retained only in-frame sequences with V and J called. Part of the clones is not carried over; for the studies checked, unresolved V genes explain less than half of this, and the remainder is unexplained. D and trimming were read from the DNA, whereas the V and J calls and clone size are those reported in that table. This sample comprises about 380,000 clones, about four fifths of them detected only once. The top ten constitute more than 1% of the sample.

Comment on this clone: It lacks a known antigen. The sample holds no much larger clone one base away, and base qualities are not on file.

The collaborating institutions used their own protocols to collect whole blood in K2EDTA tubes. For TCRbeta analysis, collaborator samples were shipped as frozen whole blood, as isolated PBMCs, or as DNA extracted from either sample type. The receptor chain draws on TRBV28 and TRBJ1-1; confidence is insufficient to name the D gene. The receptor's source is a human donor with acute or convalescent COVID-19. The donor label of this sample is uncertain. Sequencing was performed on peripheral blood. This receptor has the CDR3 CASSFLTTRTFF. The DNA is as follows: TGTGCCAGCAGTTTCTTAACGACAAGGACTTTCTTT. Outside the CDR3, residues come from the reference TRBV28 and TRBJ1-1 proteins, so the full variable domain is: DVKVTQSSRYLVKRTGEKVFLECVQDMDHENMFWYRQDPGLGLRLIYFSYDVKMKEKGDIPEGYSVSREKKERFSLILESASTNQTSMYLCASSFLTTRTFFGQGTRLTVV.